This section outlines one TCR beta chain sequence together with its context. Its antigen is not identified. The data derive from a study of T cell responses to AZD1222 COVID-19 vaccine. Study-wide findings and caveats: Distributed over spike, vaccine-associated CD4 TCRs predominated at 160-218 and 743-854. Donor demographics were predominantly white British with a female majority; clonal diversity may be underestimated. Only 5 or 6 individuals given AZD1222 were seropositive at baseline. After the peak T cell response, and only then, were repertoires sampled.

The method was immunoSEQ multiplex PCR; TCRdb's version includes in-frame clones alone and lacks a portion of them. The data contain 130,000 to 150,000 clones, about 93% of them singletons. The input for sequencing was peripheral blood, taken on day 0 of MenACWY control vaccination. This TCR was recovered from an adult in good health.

CDR3 coding DNA: TGTGCCACCAGCAGCGCTCTAGACACCAGATCTGGAAACACCATATATTTT. Translated, it gives CATSSALDTRSGNTIYF. V gene TRBV15 combines with J gene TRBJ1-3; unclear D gene. V was pared by 3 bases and J by 1 base, with 16 bases between. The CDR3 sequence is 17 residues long. Germline loops: CDR1 LNHNV, CDR2 YYDKDF (reference sequence). The full variable domain, rest sourced from reference TRBV15 and TRBJ1-3, is DAMVIQNPRYQVTQFGKPVTLSCSQTLNHNVMYWYQQKSSQAPKLLFHYYDKDFNNEADTPDNFQSRRPNTSFCFLDIRSPGLGDTAMYLCATSSALDTRSGNTIYFGEGSWLTVV.